Below are 32 T cell receptor beta chains sequenced from a single sample in a study of shared clonotypes between healthy human individuals. Here immunoSEQ multiplex PCR was the method, and the copy in TCRdb shows in-frame clones only, minus some. This sample yields roughly 2.2 million clones, of which over 85% are seen a single time; approximately 0.4% belongs to the top ten. Material for sequencing was naive CD4+ T cells from PBMCs. The subset denotes: CD45RA+ positively selected. Receptor source: a man younger than 35 in good health. Some clones in this sample may be carry-over from other donors' samples.

Comments on this clone: The same CDR3 can be traced to other DNA sequences in this sample. V gene TRBV28 combines with J gene TRBJ1-2; no clear D. CDR3 size: 12 residues. The V gene's germline CDR1 is MDHEN and CDR2 SYDVKM. The V gene lost 5 bases and the J gene lost 4 bases, with 8 bases spanning the gap. The CDR3, as DNA: TGTGCCAGCAGTGCAGGTTCCTATGGCTACACCTTC. Translating it yields CASSAGSYGYTF.

A remark on this clone: The sample holds other DNA sequences that translate to the same CDR3. This sequence joins TRBV5-1 and TRBJ2-5, with a tentative D call TRBD2 (6 bases). The CDR3 has 15 residues. V lost 4 bases to trimming and J lost 1 base, with 14 bases between them. Germline lookup yields CDR1 SGHRS and CDR2 YFSETQ. The CDR3 loop is CASSPGGTGQETQYF. The DNA for the CDR3 is TGCGCCAGCAGCCCTGGAGGGACTGGCCAAGAGACCCAGTACTTC.

The rearrangement joins TRBV2 to TRBJ2-7; weak D call: TRBD2 (5 bases). Deletions cut 4 bases from V and 6 bases from J, with 16 bases between. The CDR3 consists of 14 residues. The germline gives CDR1 SNHLY, CDR2 FYNNEI. This CDR3 is CASSGKRILAEQYF. For the CDR3, the DNA is TGTGCCAGCAGTGGCAAGCGGATACTTGCCGAGCAGTACTTC.

The rearrangement joins TRBV7-3 to TRBJ2-3, with unresolved D. This CDR3 is 15 amino acids long. Germline values: CDR1 SGHTA, CDR2 FQGTGA. V was clipped by 2 bases and J by 0 bases, with 9 bases between them. The CDR3 region is CASSLSATSTDTQYF. The CDR3 bases are TGTGCCAGCAGCTTATCGGCGACTAGCACAGATACGCAGTATTTT. Supplemented by reference TRBV7-3 and TRBJ2-3, the full variable domain reads GAGVSQTPSNKVTEKGKYVELRCDPISGHTALYWYRQSLGQGPEFLIYFQGTGAADDSGLPNDRFFAVRPEGSVSTLKIQRTERGDSAVYLCASSLSATSTDTQYFGPGTRLTVL.

CDR3 sequence (DNA): TGTGCCAGCAGTTTCCCCGCCCGCCTGACCTACGAGCAGTACTTC. This encodes CASSFPARLTYEQYF. The chain couples TRBV28 to TRBJ2-7; the D is unclear. Trimming took 3 bases from V and 2 from J, leaving 14 bases between them. The length of the CDR3 is 15 residues. Germline V gene data show CDR1 as MDHEN and CDR2 as SYDVKM.

CDR3 nucleotide sequence: TGTGCCAGCTCACCAGTCCCGGGACACCGGTCGGGGGCTAACTATGGCTACACCTTC. Translating gives CASSPVPGHRSGANYGYTF. The rearrangement joins TRBV18 to TRBJ1-2, with D possibly TRBD1 on 6 matching bases. Germline CDR1 KGHSH, CDR2 LQKENI. The CDR3 sequence is 19 residues long. The V end was cut by 2 bases, the J end by 0 bases, with 22 bases between. The variable domain in full, completed from reference TRBV18 and TRBJ1-2, reads NAGVMQNPRHLVRRRGQEARLRCSPMKGHSHVYWYRQLPEEGLKFMVYLQKENIIDESGMPKERFSAEFPKEGPSILRIQQVVRGDSAAYFCASSPVPGHRSGANYGYTFGSGTRLTVV.

V gene TRBV7-3 combines with J gene TRBJ2-4, with D possibly TRBD2 on 6 matching bases. Germline assignment: CDR1 SGHTA and CDR2 FQGTGA. The CDR3 consists of 15 residues. V dropped 9 bases and J dropped 2 bases, with 17 bases sitting between them. CDR3 bases: TGTGCCAGTACAACGGGAGAAGGGACCAAAAACATTCAGTACTTC. The encoded protein is CASTTGEGTKNIQYF. Complete variable domain (other parts from reference TRBV7-3 and TRBJ2-4): GAGVSQTPSNKVTEKGKYVELRCDPISGHTALYWYRQSLGQGPEFLIYFQGTGAADDSGLPNDRFFAVRPEGSVSTLKIQRTERGDSAVYLCASTTGEGTKNIQYFGAGTRLSVL.

The V call is TRBV2, the J call TRBJ2-5, with TRBD2 matching 9 bases. The CDR3 consists of 14 residues. The trim removed 8 bases at V and 3 bases at J, leaving 7 bases unmatched. Germline assignment: CDR1 SNHLY and CDR2 FYNNEI. This chain's CDR3 is CASGMREGKETQYF. The CDR3 DNA is TGTGCCAGCGGTATGCGGGAGGGGAAAGAGACCCAGTACTTC. Full variable domain (missing parts from reference TRBV2 and TRBJ2-5): EPEVTQTPSHQVTQMGQEVILRCVPISNHLYFYWYRQILGQKVEFLVSFYNNEISEKSEIFDDQFSVERPDGSNFTLKIRSTKLEDSAMYFCASGMREGKETQYFGPGTRLLVL.

Comments on this clone: Additional DNA sequences in this sample encode the identical CDR3. This sequence joins TRBV5-1 and TRBJ1-5; D not resolved. The CDR3 contains 13 residues. V gave up 5 bases and J gave up 4 bases, with 10 bases separating them. Looked up from germline, CDR1 is SGHRS and CDR2 is YFSETQ. Here the CDR3 DNA reads TGCGCCAGCAGTCTGGGGAGAAATCAGCCCCAGCATTTT. Translating gives CASSLGRNQPQHF.

V and J are TRBV28 and TRBJ1-1; TRBD1 aligns across 9 bases. V trimming: 2 bases; J trimming: 5 bases; junction bases outside the gene matches: 9. Germline V gives CDR1 MDHEN, CDR2 SYDVKM. The CDR3 runs 16 residues. The CDR3 DNA follows: TGTGCCAGCAGTTTACGCAACTGGGACAGGGTTACTGAAGCTTTCTTT. It codes for CASSLRNWDRVTEAFF. Complete variable domain (other parts from reference TRBV28 and TRBJ1-1): DVKVTQSSRYLVKRTGEKVFLECVQDMDHENMFWYRQDPGLGLRLIYFSYDVKMKEKGDIPEGYSVSREKKERFSLILESASTNQTSMYLCASSLRNWDRVTEAFFGQGTRLTVV.

The chain couples TRBV5-4 to TRBJ2-1; possible D gene TRBD1, 6 bases. Germline lookup yields CDR1 SGHNT and CDR2 YYREEE (reference sequence). The CDR3 extends over 12 amino acids. The V end was cut by 4 bases, the J end by 10 bases, with 12 bases between. In nucleotides, the CDR3 is TGTGCCAGCAGCCCGACGGGGACAGAGCAGTTCTTC. Translating it yields CASSPTGTEQFF.

The V gene is TRBV25-1, the J gene TRBJ1-4, with TRBD1 matching over 7 bases. This CDR3 region has 16 residues. Germline V gene sequence: CDR1 MGHDK, CDR2 SYGVNS. V shed 4 bases and J 0 bases; nucleotides not matched to a gene: 5. The CDR3 nucleotides are TGTGCCAGCAGTGGGGGCGGGACAGCAACTAATGAAAAACTGTTTTTT. This codes for CASSGGGTATNEKLFF.

In this sample, this clone turned up once. This rearrangement joins TRBV5-1 to TRBJ2-1, with TRBD2 matching over 8 bases. Germline-derived CDR1 and CDR2 are SGHRS and YFSETQ. CDR3 size: 16 residues. Trimming at V came to 3 bases and at J to 0 bases, leaving 5 bases not matched to a gene. In nucleotides, the CDR3 is TGCGCCAGCAGCTGGGTTAGCGGGATCTCCTACAATGAGCAGTTCTTC. Residues: CASSWVSGISYNEQFF.

The J gene is TRBJ2-3, the V gene TRBV9; D may be TRBD2 (6 bases). Germline assignment: CDR1 SGDLS and CDR2 YYNGEE. CDR3 length: 15 residues. V lost 4 bases to trimming and J lost 7 bases, with 19 bases between them. The CDR3 nucleotides are TGTGCCAGCAGCCTAGCGTCCTCCCCCACCTATACGCAGTATTTT. Protein: CASSLASSPTYTQYF.

V is TRBV9 and J is TRBJ2-7; 12 nucleotides agree with TRBD1. Unmatched junction bases numbered 2, after V lost 3 bases and J lost 4 bases. The CDR3 sequence is 14 residues long. The germline CDR1 and CDR2 sequences are SGDLS and YYNGEE. Here the CDR3 DNA reads TGTGCCAGCAGCGAGGGACAGGGGGCTTACGAGCAGTACTTC. This sequence encodes CASSEGQGAYEQYF. The variable domain in full, completed from reference TRBV9 and TRBJ2-7, reads DSGVTQTPKHLITATGQRVTLRCSPRSGDLSVYWYQQSLDQGLQFLIQYYNGEERAKGNILERFSAQQFPDLHSELNLSSLELGDSALYFCASSEGQGAYEQYFGPGTRLTVT.

V is TRBV5-1 and J is TRBJ2-1; 14 nucleotides match TRBD2. J lost 8 bases, V lost 5 bases, and 6 bases had no gene match. Germline loops: CDR1 SGHRS, CDR2 YFSETQ. The CDR3 consists of 15 residues. CDR3 sequence (DNA): TGCGCCAGCAGGGGACTAGCGGGAGTAAGAGATGAGCAGTTCTTC. It yields the protein CASRGLAGVRDEQFF.

The rearrangement joins TRBV7-9 to TRBJ2-1; no definite D call. V was trimmed by 5 bases and J by 10 bases, leaving 18 bases between them. The CDR3 is 14 residues long. The germline gives CDR1 SEHNR, CDR2 FQNEAQ (reference sequence). The CDR3, as DNA: TGTGCCAGCAGCGGCGGTGTCCATACAGTCGAGCAGTTCTTC. This encodes CASSGGVHTVEQFF.

J is TRBJ2-3 and V is TRBV28; TRBD2 aligns across 14 bases. Germline lookup yields CDR1 MDHEN and CDR2 SYDVKM. The CDR3 is 16 amino acids. V shed 2 bases and J 5 bases; nucleotides not matched to a gene: 3. The CDR3 protein is CASSLPGLAGVDTQYF. The CDR3 nucleotides are TGTGCCAGCAGTTTACCGGGACTAGCGGGAGTAGATACGCAGTATTTT.

The gene calls are TRBV28 and TRBJ1-4; TRBD1 matches 7 bases. Per the germline V gene, CDR1 is MDHEN and CDR2 is SYDVKM. V trimming: 5 bases; J trimming: 5 bases; junction bases outside the gene matches: 8. This CDR3 region has 15 residues. The CDR3 region is CASSGPGQQNEKLFF. As DNA, the CDR3 is TGTGCCAGCAGTGGTCCGGGACAGCAAAATGAAAAACTGTTTTTT. The full variable domain, its missing parts supplied by reference TRBV28 and TRBJ1-4, is DVKVTQSSRYLVKRTGEKVFLECVQDMDHENMFWYRQDPGLGLRLIYFSYDVKMKEKGDIPEGYSVSREKKERFSLILESASTNQTSMYLCASSGPGQQNEKLFFGSGTQLSVL.

J is TRBJ2-7 and V is TRBV28; D gene uncertain. CDR1 MDHEN and CDR2 SYDVKM come from the germline V gene. The germline V and J ends were trimmed by 6 bases and 5 bases, with 14 bases remaining between them. The length of the CDR3 is 13 residues. CDR3 sequence (DNA): TGTGCCAGCAGCTCCCCGGGCGTAGACGAGCAGTACTTC. Amino acids: CASSSPGVDEQYF.

This chain joins TRBV14 and TRBJ2-2, with D possibly being TRBD2 (5 bases). The CDR3 contains 14 residues. Germline V gene sequence: CDR1 SGHDN, CDR2 FVKESK. V lost 3 bases, J lost 6 bases, and 11 bases lay in between. Written as DNA, the CDR3 is TGTGCCAGCAGCCATCCGGGGTTGGCCGGGGAGCTGTTTTTT. This gives the protein CASSHPGLAGELFF.

The chain uses TRBV2 and TRBJ2-2; TRBD2 matches at 7 bases. CDR1 is SNHLY and CDR2 is FYNNEI in the germline V gene. V trimming: 2 bases; J trimming: 4 bases; junction bases outside the gene matches: 4. The CDR3 runs 15 residues. CDR3 in DNA: TGTGCCAGCAGTGAACTAGCGGAAGCCACCGGGGAGCTGTTTTTT. Residues: CASSELAEATGELFF.

The chain joins TRBV21-1 to TRBJ1-5. TRBV21-1 is flagged as a pseudogene. CDR3 length equals 15 residues. Here the CDR3 reads CASSKERGPAQPQHF. In DNA, the CDR3 is TGTGCCAGCAGCAAAGAGAGGGGCCCCGCACAGCCCCAGCATTTT.

The genes are TRBV28 and TRBJ2-7, with 9 bases matching TRBD1. The CDR3 has 15 amino acids. Germline CDR1 and CDR2: MDHEN and SYDVKM. The J segment lost 5 bases and the V segment lost 5 bases, leaving 10 bases of the junction unmatched. The CDR3 spells CASSRTGGRANEQYF. CDR3 nucleotides: TGTGCCAGCAGTCGTACAGGGGGCCGGGCAAACGAGCAGTACTTC.

The V call is TRBV11-3, the J call TRBJ2-1; D gene ambiguous. Trimming left V 4 bases short and J 7 bases short, with 14 bases between. There are 14 residues in the CDR3. Germline V lookup: CDR1 SGHNT, CDR2 YENEEA. The CDR3 nucleotides read TGTGCCAGCAGCTCGAAAGCTGCCCGAAATGAGCAGTTCTTC. Amino acids: CASSSKAARNEQFF. The full variable domain, with the rest looked up from reference TRBV11-3 and TRBJ2-1, is EAGVVQSPRYKIIEKKQPVAFWCNPISGHNTLYWYLQNLGQGPELLIRYENEEAVDDSQLPKDRFSAERLKGVDSTLKIQPAELGDSAVYLCASSSKAARNEQFFGPGTRLTVL.

Worth noting for this clone: The same CDR3 also results from other DNA sequences found in this sample. The chain has TRBV28 and TRBJ2-1; D not certain. Trimming took off 2 bases at V and 0 bases at J, with 8 bases between the two ends. The germline CDR1 and CDR2 sequences are MDHEN and SYDVKM. The CDR3 contains 15 residues. The CDR3 DNA sequence: TGTGCCAGCAGTTTAGTTCCGGGCTCCTACAATGAGCAGTTCTTC. Translated: CASSLVPGSYNEQFF.

This chain links TRBV4-2 with TRBJ2-1; no clear D gene. Trimming stripped 1 base from V and 8 bases from J, with 6 bases between. Germline assignment: CDR1 LGHNA and CDR2 YNFKEQ. The CDR3 covers 12 residues. CDR3 loop: CASSQALYEQFF. CDR3 nucleotides: TGTGCCAGCAGCCAAGCTCTGTATGAGCAGTTCTTC.

The CDR3 DNA follows: TGTGCCAGCAGCTTAGAATGGAGGGTTGAGGATGAGCAGTTCTTC. Translated: CASSLEWRVEDEQFF. The genes are TRBV11-2 and TRBJ2-1; perhaps TRBD2 as D (6 bases). Per germline, CDR1 SGHAT and CDR2 FQNNGV. V was trimmed by 0 bases and J by 8 bases, leaving 14 bases between them. The CDR3 extends over 15 amino acids.

The chain has TRBV7-3 and TRBJ2-1; TRBD2 agrees at 10 bases. The junction had 15 bases not matched to a gene; V was cut back by 0 bases and J by 7 bases. Per the germline V gene, CDR1 is SGHTA and CDR2 is FQGTGA. This CDR3 has 19 amino acids. CDR3 nucleotides: TGTGCCAGCAGCTTAACCGCTCTAGTCCTAGCGGGAGCCAGAAATGAGCAGTTCTTC. This sequence encodes CASSLTALVLAGARNEQFF.

J is TRBJ1-4 and V is TRBV10-3, with D uncertain. V was trimmed by 2 bases and J by 4 bases, leaving 5 bases between them. Germline V lookup: CDR1 ENHRY, CDR2 SYGVKD. This CDR3 is 13 amino acids long. This chain's CDR3 is CAISEGYNEKLFF. CDR3 DNA sequence: TGTGCCATCAGTGAGGGTTATAATGAAAAACTGTTTTTT.

The rearrangement joins TRBV10-3 to TRBJ2-1, with D tentatively TRBD1 (6 bases). This CDR3 contains 12 residues. V lost 6 bases and J 7 bases, leaving 10 bases between the germline ends. Germline CDR1 reads ENHRY; CDR2 reads SYGVKD. The CDR3 sequence is CAISRDTNEQFF. CDR3 coding DNA: TGTGCCATCAGCCGGGACACAAATGAGCAGTTCTTC.

This clone showed up just a few times. The sample holds other DNA sequences that translate to the same CDR3. The genes are TRBV20-1 and TRBJ1-2, with unresolved D. Germline-derived CDR1 and CDR2 are DFQATT and SNEGSKA (reference sequence). The germline V and J ends were trimmed by 0 bases and 8 bases, with 1 base remaining between them. This CDR3 is 9 amino acids long. CDR3 DNA: TGCAGTGCTAGAGACGGCTACACCTTC. Amino acid sequence: CSARDGYTF.